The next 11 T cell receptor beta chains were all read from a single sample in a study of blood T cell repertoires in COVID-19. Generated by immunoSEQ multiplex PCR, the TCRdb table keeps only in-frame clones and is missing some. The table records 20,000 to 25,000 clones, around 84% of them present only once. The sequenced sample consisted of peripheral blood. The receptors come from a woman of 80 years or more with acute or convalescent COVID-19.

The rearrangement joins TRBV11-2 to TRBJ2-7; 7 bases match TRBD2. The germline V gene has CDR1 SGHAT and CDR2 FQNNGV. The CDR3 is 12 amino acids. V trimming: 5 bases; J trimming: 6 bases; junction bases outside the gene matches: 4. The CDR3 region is CASSRTSVEQYF. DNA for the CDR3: TGTGCCAGCAGCCGAACTAGCGTCGAGCAGTACTTC. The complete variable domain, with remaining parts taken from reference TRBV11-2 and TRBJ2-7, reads EAGVAQSPRYKIIEKRQSVAFWCNPISGHATLYWYQQILGQGPKLLIQFQNNGVVDDSQLPKDRFSAERLKGVDSTLKIQPAKLEDSAVYLCASSRTSVEQYFGPGTRLTVT.

CDR3 in DNA: TGTGCCAGCTCGCTACAACAGGGGGCCAATGAAAAACTGTTTTTT. This encodes CASSLQQGANEKLFF. V is TRBV18 and J is TRBJ1-4, with 9 positions matching TRBD1. CDR1 is KGHSH and CDR2 is LQKENI in the germline V gene. The CDR3 is made up of 15 amino acids. The junction had 7 bases not matched to a gene; V was cut back by 6 bases and J by 5 bases.

CDR3: CASSSRGGTNPGNTIYF. CDR3 DNA sequence: TGTGCCAGCAGCTCCCGGGGAGGGACCAACCCTGGAAACACCATATATTTT. The chain recombines TRBV7-9 with TRBJ1-3, with a tentative D call TRBD1 (5 bases). The CDR3 has 17 amino acids. Germline V lookup: CDR1 SEHNR, CDR2 FQNEAQ (reference sequence). The ends were cut back, 4 bases at V and 2 bases at J, with 18 bases in the middle. Full variable domain (missing parts from reference TRBV7-9 and TRBJ1-3): DTGVSQNPRHKITKRGQNVTFRCDPISEHNRLYWYRQTLGQGPEFLTYFQNEAQLEKSRLLSDRFSAERPKGSFSTLEIQRTEQGDSAMYLCASSSRGGTNPGNTIYFGEGSWLTVV.

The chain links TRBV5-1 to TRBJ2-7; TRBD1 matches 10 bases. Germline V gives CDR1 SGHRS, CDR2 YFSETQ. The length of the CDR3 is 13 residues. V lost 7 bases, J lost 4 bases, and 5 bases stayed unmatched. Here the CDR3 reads CASGGQGGYEQYF. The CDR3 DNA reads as TGCGCCAGCGGCGGACAGGGGGGGTACGAGCAGTACTTC. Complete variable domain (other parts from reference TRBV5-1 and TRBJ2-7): KAGVTQTPRYLIKTRGQQVTLSCSPISGHRSVSWYQQTPGQGLQFLFEYFSETQRNKGNFPGRFSGRQFSNSRSEMNVSTLELGDSALYLCASGGQGGYEQYFGPGTRLTVT.

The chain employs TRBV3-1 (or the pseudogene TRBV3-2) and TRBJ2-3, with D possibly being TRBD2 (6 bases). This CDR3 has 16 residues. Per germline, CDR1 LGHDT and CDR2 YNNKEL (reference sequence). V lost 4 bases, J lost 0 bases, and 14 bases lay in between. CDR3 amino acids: CASSRGRGSSTDTQYF. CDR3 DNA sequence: TGTGCCAGCAGCCGGGGCCGGGGGTCTAGCACAGATACGCAGTATTTT.

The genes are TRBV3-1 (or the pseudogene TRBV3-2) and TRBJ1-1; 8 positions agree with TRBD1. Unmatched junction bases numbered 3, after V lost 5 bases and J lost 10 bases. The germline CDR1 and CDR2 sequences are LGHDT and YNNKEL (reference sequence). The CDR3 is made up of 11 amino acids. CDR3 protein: CASSFDRGAFF. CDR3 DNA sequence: TGTGCCAGCAGCTTCGACAGGGGAGCTTTCTTT.

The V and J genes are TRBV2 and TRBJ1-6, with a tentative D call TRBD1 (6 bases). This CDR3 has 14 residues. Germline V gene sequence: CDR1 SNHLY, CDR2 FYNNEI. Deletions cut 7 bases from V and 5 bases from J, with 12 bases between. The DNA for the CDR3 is TGTGCCAGCACCCCCAGGGGTAATAATTCACCCCTCCACTTT. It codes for CASTPRGNNSPLHF.

The CDR3 sequence: CASSEQGAGSPLHF. CDR3 coding DNA: TGCGCCAGCAGTGAACAGGGCGCCGGTTCACCCCTCCACTTT. This sequence joins TRBV10-2 and TRBJ1-6; weak D call: TRBD1 (6 bases). Germline V gene lookup returns CDR1 WSHSY and CDR2 SAAADI. V was pared by 3 bases and J by 9 bases, with 12 bases between. The CDR3 covers 14 residues.

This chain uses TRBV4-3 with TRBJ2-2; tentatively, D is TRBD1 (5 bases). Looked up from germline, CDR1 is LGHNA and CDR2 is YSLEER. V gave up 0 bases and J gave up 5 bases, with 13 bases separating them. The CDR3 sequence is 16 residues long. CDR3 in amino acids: CASSQDRRERTGELFF. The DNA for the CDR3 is TGCGCCAGCAGCCAAGATCGCAGGGAAAGAACCGGGGAGCTGTTTTTT.

CDR3 bases: TGTGCCAGCAGCTTAGACCACAGGGGGACTCGGTATGGCTACACCTTC. Translated: CASSLDHRGTRYGYTF. The J gene is TRBJ1-2, the V gene TRBV7-9; 8 bases line up with TRBD1. There are 16 residues in the CDR3. Unmatched junction bases numbered 9, after V lost 1 base and J lost 5 bases. The germline V gene has CDR1 SEHNR and CDR2 FQNEAQ (reference sequence).

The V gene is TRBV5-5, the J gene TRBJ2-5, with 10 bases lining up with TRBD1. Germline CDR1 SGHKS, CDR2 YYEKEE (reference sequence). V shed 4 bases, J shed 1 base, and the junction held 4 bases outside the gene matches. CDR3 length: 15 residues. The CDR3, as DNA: TGTGCCAGCAGCGAAGGGGACAGGGGCCAAGAGACCCAGTACTTC. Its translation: CASSEGDRGQETQYF.